A single sample is the source of the 27 T cell receptor beta chains below, sequenced in a study of beta chain features in type 1 diabetes. Whole-study findings and limits: There was a moderate but significant shortening of TCRB CDR3s in all four CD4+ subsets of Type 1 diabetes patients.

The entirety of the isolated RNA underwent reverse transcription, so expressed TCRB transcripts were sequenced. The protocol was immunoSEQ multiplex PCR, while the TCRdb copy is restricted to in-frame clones and leaves out a portion. The table shows 600,000 to 700,000 clones, with around 11% occurring only once. Antigen specificity for these receptors is unknown. The sequencing sample was made of naive CD4+ T cells from blood. All receptors come from a young man with type 1 diabetes.

The chain employs TRBV7-9 and TRBJ1-2; D is perhaps TRBD1 (6 bases). Germline V lookup: CDR1 SEHNR, CDR2 FQNEAQ (reference sequence). The CDR3 is made up of 13 amino acids. Between the trimmed V and J ends, which lost 0 bases and 6 bases, there was a span of 8 bases. CDR3 amino acids: CASSLAQGNGYTF. In DNA form, the CDR3 reads TGTGCCAGCAGCTTAGCCCAGGGGAATGGCTACACCTTC.

The V gene is TRBV5-4, the J gene TRBJ2-1, with 7 nucleotides matching TRBD1. After removal of 2 bases from V and 1 base from J, the junction contained 9 bases not matched to a gene. The CDR3 extends over 17 amino acids. CDR1 and CDR2 from the germline V gene are SGHNT and YYREEE (reference sequence). CDR3 sequence reads: CASSFGGNRGSYNEQFF. The CDR3 DNA is TGTGCCAGCAGCTTCGGTGGGAACAGGGGATCCTACAATGAGCAGTTCTTC.

This clone was observed a few times. The chain recombines TRBV4-2 with TRBJ2-3, with TRBD2 matching over 13 bases. V was pared by 3 bases and J by 1 base, with 7 bases of the junction left unmatched. The CDR3 has 18 amino acids. Germline V gene sequence: CDR1 LGHNA, CDR2 YNFKEQ. CDR3 DNA: TGTGCCAGCAGCCAGGGACTAGCGGGGAGAGGGGGCACAGATACGCAGTATTTT. The encoded protein is CASSQGLAGRGGTDTQYF.

This clone showed up just a few times. Here the CDR3 DNA reads TGTGCCAGCAGCCCACAGGGGGTTGAGGGCTACACCTTC. Amino acid sequence: CASSPQGVEGYTF. The gene calls are TRBV11-2 and TRBJ1-2; 8 nucleotides align to TRBD1. V lost 5 bases, J lost 8 bases, and 7 bases stayed unmatched. CDR1 SGHAT and CDR2 FQNNGV come from the germline V gene. The length of the CDR3 is 13 residues.

The V call is TRBV11-2, the J call TRBJ2-2; D is perhaps TRBD2 (6 bases). Germline assignment: CDR1 SGHAT and CDR2 FQNNGV. The CDR3 has 14 amino acids. V lost 5 bases and J lost 1, with 8 bases in between. The CDR3 sequence: CASSRDWNTGELFF. The CDR3 nucleotides are TGTGCCAGCAGCCGGGACTGGAACACCGGGGAGCTGTTTTTT.

A few counts support this clone. The chain carries TRBV5-4 and TRBJ1-2; D gene ambiguous. The CDR3 consists of 11 residues. Germline CDR1 and CDR2: SGHNT and YYREEE (reference sequence). V was pared by 5 bases and J by 8 bases, with 10 bases between. The CDR3 protein is CASRHSGGYTF. In DNA form, the CDR3 reads TGTGCCAGCAGGCACAGCGGAGGCTACACCTTC.

V and J are TRBV7-9 and TRBJ1-4, with D unresolved. This CDR3 has 17 amino acids. Germline-derived CDR1 and CDR2 are SEHNR and FQNEAQ (reference sequence). V lost 10 bases to trimming and J lost 3 bases, with 24 bases between them. The CDR3, as DNA: TGTGCCACCAACGGGCCCGGATGGGGATCAGCTAATGAAAAACTGTTTTTT. This encodes CATNGPGWGSANEKLFF. Supplemented by reference TRBV7-9 and TRBJ1-4, the full variable domain reads DTGVSQNPRHKITKRGQNVTFRCDPISEHNRLYWYRQTLGQGPEFLTYFQNEAQLEKSRLLSDRFSAERPKGSFSTLEIQRTEQGDSAMYLCATNGPGWGSANEKLFFGSGTQLSVL.

In regard to this clone: The same CDR3 also results from other DNA sequences found in this sample. The J gene is TRBJ2-6, the V gene TRBV4-3; TRBD1 might be the D (6 bases). Deletions cut 4 bases from V and 4 bases from J, with 11 bases between. The germline V gene has CDR1 LGHNA and CDR2 YSLEER. CDR3 length: 15 amino acids. In DNA form, the CDR3 reads TGCGCCAGCAGCCCACAGGGTCCCGGGGCCAACGTCCTGACTTTC. Amino acid sequence: CASSPQGPGANVLTF.

In this sample, this clone turned up a few times. V and J are TRBV2 and TRBJ2-5; D is uncertain. CDR3 size: 13 residues. Germline-derived CDR1 and CDR2 are SNHLY and FYNNEI. Trimming pared 10 bases from V and 2 bases from J, leaving 14 bases between. The CDR3 spells CATDWSQQETQYF. The CDR3, as DNA: TGTGCCACCGACTGGTCGCAGCAAGAGACCCAGTACTTC.

The V call is TRBV7-6, the J call TRBJ2-3, with D possibly being TRBD2 (6 bases). The CDR3 is 13 residues long. Trimming left V 3 bases short and J 5 bases short, with 9 bases between. CDR1 is SGHVS and CDR2 is FNYEAQ in the germline V gene. This CDR3 reads CASSLEGRDTQYF. In nucleotides, the CDR3 is TGTGCCAGCAGCTTGGAGGGGAGAGATACGCAGTATTTT. Full variable domain (rest looked up from reference TRBV7-6 and TRBJ2-3): GAGVSQSPRYKVTKRGQDVALRCDPISGHVSLYWYRQALGQGPEFLTYFNYEAQQDKSGLPNDRFSAERPEGSISTLTIQRTEQRDSAMYRCASSLEGRDTQYFGPGTRLTVL.

This clone has more than one count but fewer than ten. The gene calls are TRBV29-1 and TRBJ2-5, with D possibly TRBD2 on 5 matching bases. Gene TRBJ2-7 matches the end of the DNA better, so the J call may be wrong. CDR1 and CDR2 from the germline V gene are SQVTM and ANQGSEA. This CDR3 is 14 amino acids long. The CDR3 is CSVGGQMTSYEQYF. CDR3 nucleotide sequence: TGCAGCGTTGGCGGGCAAATGACGTCCTACGAGCAGTACTTC.

There are a few counts of this clone. This chain joins TRBV7-8 and TRBJ2-3; D gene ambiguous. Germline V gene sequence: CDR1 SGHVS, CDR2 FQNEAQ. Trimming stripped 5 bases from V and 4 bases from J, with 13 bases between. The CDR3 runs 14 residues. The CDR3 protein is CASSPTGSPDTQYF. DNA for the CDR3: TGTGCCAGCAGCCCTACGGGTAGCCCAGATACGCAGTATTTT.

This clone was seen only a few times. The chain uses TRBV11-1 and TRBJ1-1; D unclear. V lost 2 bases and J 1 base, leaving 5 bases between the germline ends. Germline assignment: CDR1 SGHAT and CDR2 FQDESV (reference sequence). This CDR3 region has 13 residues. The CDR3 coding sequence is TGTGCCAGCAGCTTATCAGGGAACACTGAAGCTTTCTTT. It specifies CASSLSGNTEAFF.

The V gene is TRBV7-9, the J gene TRBJ1-1; D is ambiguous. Looked up from germline, CDR1 is SEHNR and CDR2 is FQNEAQ (reference sequence). V lost 4 bases, J lost 1 base, and 7 bases lay in between. CDR3 length equals 13 residues. CDR3 protein: CASSYMGNTEAFF. Written as DNA, the CDR3 is TGTGCCAGCAGCTATATGGGGAACACTGAAGCTTTCTTT.

There are a few counts of this clone. The chain couples TRBV6-5 to TRBJ1-6, with 8 bases aligning to TRBD1. The CDR3 contains 13 residues. Trimming took 4 bases from V and 13 from J; bases not matched to a gene: 6. From germline, CDR1 is MNHEY and CDR2 SVGAGI. The CDR3 loop reads CASSSRDRMPLHF. DNA of the CDR3: TGTGCCAGCAGTTCCCGGGACAGGATGCCCCTCCACTTT.

The chain links TRBV9 to TRBJ2-1, with a weak D call TRBD1 (5 bases). CDR1 is SGDLS and CDR2 is YYNGEE in the germline V gene. V lost 3 bases and J lost 6, with 19 bases in between. The CDR3 is 16 residues long. The CDR3 sequence is CASSGLGAGRGNEQFF. The CDR3 nucleotides are TGTGCCAGCAGCGGCCTCGGAGCAGGGCGAGGCAATGAGCAGTTCTTC.

This clone was detected many times. The J gene is TRBJ2-1, the V gene TRBV6-5, with TRBD1 as a possible D gene (6 bases). The V gene lost 6 bases and the J gene lost 5 bases, with 14 bases spanning the gap. CDR3 size: 14 residues. Per the germline V gene, CDR1 is MNHEY and CDR2 is SVGAGI. CDR3: CASSPGHPDNEQFF. The CDR3 DNA reads TGTGCCAGCAGCCCGGGACATCCGGACAATGAGCAGTTCTTC.

This chain joins TRBV9 and TRBJ2-7; no clear D. Trimming removed 5 bases from V and 6 bases from J, with 15 bases in between. The CDR3 totals 13 residues. The germline V gene has CDR1 SGDLS and CDR2 YYNGEE. The CDR3 bases are TGTGCCAGCAGTTTAACCACTCTAGGCGAGCAGTACTTC. This sequence encodes CASSLTTLGEQYF. Full variable domain (missing parts from reference TRBV9 and TRBJ2-7): DSGVTQTPKHLITATGQRVTLRCSPRSGDLSVYWYQQSLDQGLQFLIQYYNGEERAKGNILERFSAQQFPDLHSELNLSSLELGDSALYFCASSLTTLGEQYFGPGTRLTVT.

This clone appeared a few times. The gene calls are TRBV18 and TRBJ2-2; the D call may be TRBD1 or TRBD2 (5 bases each). V lost 3 bases to trimming and J lost 5 bases, with 16 bases between them. From germline, CDR1 is KGHSH and CDR2 LQKENI. CDR3 size: 16 residues. CDR3 bases: TGTGCCAGCTCACCCCCCGGGGCCGGCGGAACCGGGGAGCTGTTTTTT. This encodes CASSPPGAGGTGELFF.

This clone was picked up a small number of times. The J gene is TRBJ1-2, the V gene TRBV27; 8 bases fit TRBD1. V gave up 5 bases and J gave up 2 bases; unmatched junction bases: 7. Germline-derived CDR1 and CDR2 are MNHEY and SMNVEV (reference sequence). The CDR3 spans 15 residues. In DNA, the CDR3 is TGTGCCAGCAGTCCTGGACAGGGAAGGAACTATGGCTACACCTTC. It translates to CASSPGQGRNYGYTF.

This clone showed up just a few times. The chain combines TRBV7-8 with TRBJ2-3; 7 nucleotides agree with TRBD1. From germline, CDR1 is SGHVS and CDR2 FQNEAQ. This CDR3 spans 15 amino acids. With V trimmed by 6 bases and J by 1 base, 7 bases remained unmatched. The CDR3 DNA reads as TGTGCCAGCAGGCAGACAGGGAAACGCACAGATACGCAGTATTTT. It yields the protein CASRQTGKRTDTQYF.

This clone was counted between two and nine times. This chain links TRBV7-8 with TRBJ2-2; D might be TRBD1 (6 bases). The CDR3 covers 14 residues. The V end lost 7 bases, the J end lost 1 base, and 10 bases lay between the germline ends. Germline CDR1 reads SGHVS; CDR2 reads FQNEAQ. The CDR3 sequence is CASTGQMNTGELFF. The CDR3 DNA is TGTGCCAGCACCGGACAGATGAACACCGGGGAGCTGTTTTTT.

This chain connects TRBV5-6 to TRBJ2-7; D gene unclear. CDR3 length equals 12 residues. Deletions cut 0 bases from V and 2 bases from J, with 3 bases between. Germline V gives CDR1 SGHDT, CDR2 YYEEEE. The CDR3 reads CASSLAPYEQYF. The CDR3 DNA reads as TGTGCCAGCAGCTTGGCTCCCTACGAGCAGTACTTC.

This clone was observed a handful of times. Different DNA sequences within this sample yield the same CDR3. The V and J genes are TRBV7-2 and TRBJ2-5, with unresolved D. CDR3 length equals 12 residues. Germline values: CDR1 SGHTA, CDR2 FQGNSA. Deletions cut 3 bases from V and 1 base from J, with 3 bases between. CDR3 sequence (DNA): TGTGCCAGCAGCTTTCGCCAAGAGACCCAGTACTTC. Encoded protein: CASSFRQETQYF.

The chain carries TRBV29-1 and TRBJ2-1, with D possibly called TRBD1 or TRBD2 (6 bases each). Germline CDR1 SQVTM, CDR2 ANQGSEA. V was shortened by 4 bases and J by 7 bases, with 11 bases between the two germline ends. The CDR3 runs to 12 residues. The CDR3 is CSVAWGANEQFF. As DNA, the CDR3 is TGCAGCGTTGCTTGGGGGGCAAATGAGCAGTTCTTC.

Of note for this clone: Other DNA sequences of this sample code for an identical CDR3. The chain uses TRBV20-1 and TRBJ2-5, with no clear D. The V gene lost 3 bases and the J gene lost 4 bases, with 6 bases spanning the gap. The length of the CDR3 is 11 residues. Germline V gives CDR1 DFQATT, CDR2 SNEGSKA (reference sequence). CDR3 amino acids: CSARHRETQYF. The CDR3 nucleotides are TGCAGTGCTAGGCACCGAGAGACCCAGTACTTC.

The chain recombines TRBV2 with TRBJ2-2; D unresolved. The CDR3 runs to 13 residues. V shed 5 bases and J shed 3 bases, with 7 bases lying between them. In germline, CDR1 is SNHLY, CDR2 FYNNEI. The CDR3: CASSRHDTGELFF. DNA for the CDR3: TGTGCCAGCAGTCGGCACGACACCGGGGAGCTGTTTTTT.